The 19 T cell receptor beta chains in this list originate from one sample, sequenced in a study of blood T cell repertoires in COVID-19. Generated by immunoSEQ multiplex PCR, the TCRdb table keeps only in-frame clones and is missing some. The repertoire holds about 160,000 clones, with 84% as singletons. Material for sequencing was PBMCs or T cells enriched from blood (not recorded which). The origin of the receptors is a woman in her forties or fifties who had recovered from COVID-19.

The chain couples TRBV7-8 to TRBJ1-1, with 9 bases that match TRBD1. The CDR3 runs to 13 residues. Looked up from germline, CDR1 is SGHVS and CDR2 is FQNEAQ. Germline trimming cut 3 bases from V and 6 bases from J; bases unmatched to any gene: 2. The CDR3, as DNA: TGTGCCAGCAGCTTCCGGGACAGGGCTGAAGCTTTCTTT. The encoded protein is CASSFRDRAEAFF.

The chain is built from TRBV7-2 and TRBJ2-3; D perhaps matches TRBD1 (6 bases). The CDR3 sequence is 14 residues long. V was shortened by 5 bases and J by 2 bases, with 11 bases between the two germline ends. Looked up from germline, CDR1 is SGHTA and CDR2 is FQGNSA. CDR3 loop: CASSPLGATDTQYF. The CDR3 DNA sequence: TGTGCCAGCAGCCCTTTGGGGGCCACAGATACGCAGTATTTT.

At least ten counts were recorded for this clone. The chain joins TRBV11-3 to TRBJ1-1; D gene ambiguous. CDR3 length equals 11 residues. In germline, CDR1 is SGHNT, CDR2 YENEEA. V lost 5 bases and J lost 3, with 4 bases in between. The CDR3 DNA follows: TGTGCCAGCAGCCAATACACTGAAGCTTTCTTT. Translation: CASSQYTEAFF.

The V gene is TRBV6-5, the J gene TRBJ2-7; 9 bases fit TRBD2. V lost 7 bases, J lost 4 bases, and 8 bases stayed unmatched. The CDR3 consists of 14 residues. Germline V CDR1 and CDR2: MNHEY, SVGAGI. CDR3 in DNA: TGTGCCAGCAAACAACTAGCGGGCTTATACGAGCAGTACTTC. It codes for CASKQLAGLYEQYF.

The chain links TRBV9 to TRBJ1-4; no reliable D call. Germline values: CDR1 SGDLS, CDR2 YYNGEE. V was clipped by 0 bases and J by 4 bases, with 10 bases between them. CDR3 length equals 15 residues. Written as DNA, the CDR3 is TGTGCCAGCAGCGTAGCTACTACTATTAATGAAAAACTGTTTTTT. Its protein is CASSVATTINEKLFF.

The chain links TRBV21-1 to TRBJ2-1; the D segment call TRBD2 is taken from the table without a DNA check. TRBV21-1 is deemed a pseudogene. There are 15 residues in the CDR3. CDR3 sequence reads: CASSKNRRETHEQFF. The CDR3 DNA reads TGTGCCAGCAGCAAAAATCGGCGGGAGACCCATGAGCAGTTCTTC.

The gene calls are TRBV7-8 and TRBJ1-2; 10 bases are a match to TRBD1. V shed 6 bases and J 7 bases; nucleotides not matched to a gene: 8. This CDR3 has 14 amino acids. In germline, CDR1 is SGHVS, CDR2 FQNEAQ. The CDR3 loop reads CASSLGTGEGGYTF. The CDR3, as DNA: TGTGCCAGCAGTTTGGGGACAGGGGAGGGTGGCTACACCTTC.

V is TRBV5-4 and J is TRBJ2-7; TRBD2 aligns across 11 bases. Germline V gene sequence: CDR1 SGHNT, CDR2 YYREEE (reference sequence). The ends lost 0 bases at V and 7 bases at J; junction bases unmatched: 6. The CDR3 consists of 15 residues. CDR3 sequence (DNA): TGTGCCAGCAGCTTGGGGACTAGCGGGCCTCTTGAGCAGTACTTC. Encoded protein: CASSLGTSGPLEQYF.

V is TRBV5-1 and J is TRBJ2-3; 14 positions agree with TRBD2. The CDR3 consists of 17 residues. With 5 bases clipped from V and 3 bases from J, the junction kept 8 bases outside the gene matches. Germline CDR1 is SGHRS and CDR2 is YFSETQ. This CDR3 reads CASRRTSGGTLTDTQYF. The CDR3 DNA is TGCGCCAGCAGAAGGACTAGCGGGGGGACTCTTACAGATACGCAGTATTTT.

The chain recombines TRBV25-1 with TRBJ1-1, with D maybe TRBD1 (5 bases). Germline CDR1 is MGHDK and CDR2 is SYGVNS. CDR3 length: 16 residues. V was cut by 1 base and J by 1 base, with 13 bases left in between. CDR3: CASSESRGIPNTEAFF. For the CDR3, the DNA is TGTGCCAGCAGTGAATCCCGGGGGATTCCGAACACTGAAGCTTTCTTT.

The CDR3 DNA sequence: TGTGCCAGCAGCCAAAGCCCCGGGACAAACCTTGGCTACACCTTC. Amino acids: CASSQSPGTNLGYTF. The chain recombines TRBV3-1 (or the pseudogene TRBV3-2) with TRBJ1-2; D is perhaps TRBD1 (6 bases). This CDR3 has 15 residues. Between the trimmed V and J ends, which lost 2 bases and 7 bases, there was a span of 17 bases. CDR1 is LGHDT and CDR2 is YNNKEL in the germline V gene (reference sequence).

The V and J genes are TRBV5-1 and TRBJ1-1; a weak D match, TRBD1 (5 bases). The CDR3 spans 15 residues. Between the trimmed V and J ends, which lost 0 bases and 5 bases, there was a span of 14 bases. The germline CDR1 and CDR2 sequences are SGHRS and YFSETQ. CDR3 amino acids: CASSLDLRGGTEAFF. In nucleotides, the CDR3 is TGCGCCAGCAGCTTGGACTTAAGGGGTGGAACTGAAGCTTTCTTT. The full variable domain, with the rest looked up from reference TRBV5-1 and TRBJ1-1, is KAGVTQTPRYLIKTRGQQVTLSCSPISGHRSVSWYQQTPGQGLQFLFEYFSETQRNKGNFPGRFSGRQFSNSRSEMNVSTLELGDSALYLCASSLDLRGGTEAFFGQGTRLTVV.

This rearrangement joins TRBV7-3 to TRBJ2-5, with TRBD1 matching 8 bases. In germline, CDR1 is SGHTA, CDR2 FQGTGA. The CDR3 has 15 residues. Trimming at V came to 4 bases and at J to 4 bases, leaving 8 bases not matched to a gene. The CDR3 sequence is CASSYQGAKLETQYF. CDR3 coding DNA: TGTGCCAGCAGCTATCAGGGGGCGAAATTAGAGACCCAGTACTTC.

The gene calls are TRBV29-1 and TRBJ1-4; no definite D call. The CDR3 extends over 11 amino acids. The ends were cut back, 6 bases at V and 5 bases at J, with 7 bases in the middle. CDR1 is SQVTM, CDR2 ANQGSEA, per germline. The CDR3 loop reads CSVRSNEKLFF. The CDR3 DNA reads TGCAGCGTGCGGTCAAATGAAAAACTGTTTTTT.

The rearrangement joins TRBV4-1 to TRBJ2-7, with D tentatively TRBD2 (7 bases). The CDR3 has 16 amino acids. The germline V gene has CDR1 MGHRA and CDR2 YSYEKL. V dropped 0 bases and J dropped 2 bases, with 14 bases sitting between them. The CDR3 loop is CASSQDSRGGTYEQYF. The CDR3 DNA follows: TGCGCCAGCAGCCAAGATTCCAGGGGAGGGACCTACGAGCAGTACTTC.

The V and J genes are TRBV3-1 (or the pseudogene TRBV3-2) and TRBJ1-1; 7 nucleotides line up with TRBD1. CDR1 and CDR2 from the germline V gene are LGHDT and YNNKEL (reference sequence). The CDR3 covers 13 residues. The V segment lost 6 bases and the J segment 3 bases; nucleotides outside the gene matches: 4. CDR3 loop: CASSPTGDTEAFF. The CDR3, as DNA: TGTGCCAGCAGTCCCACAGGGGACACTGAAGCTTTCTTT.

A few counts support this clone. The chain combines TRBV19 with TRBJ2-7, with D perhaps matching TRBD1 (6 bases). The germline V gene encodes CDR1 LNHDA and CDR2 SQIVND (reference sequence). V lost 3 bases to trimming and J lost 6 bases, with 12 bases between them. This CDR3 is 13 amino acids long. The CDR3 region is CASSITQGSEQYF. CDR3 in DNA: TGTGCCAGTAGTATCACACAGGGTAGCGAGCAGTACTTC.

V is TRBV4-3 and J is TRBJ1-1; D possibly corresponds to TRBD1 (5 bases). The length of the CDR3 is 14 residues. V lost 0 bases to trimming and J lost 6 bases, with 11 bases between them. The germline V gene encodes CDR1 LGHNA and CDR2 YSLEER. The CDR3 is CASSQDRTRAEAFF. The CDR3 region has the DNA TGCGCCAGCAGCCAAGACAGGACACGCGCTGAAGCTTTCTTT.

The V call is TRBV19, the J call TRBJ2-3; 10 bases line up with TRBD1. CDR1 is LNHDA and CDR2 is SQIVND in the germline V gene (reference sequence). This CDR3 region has 15 residues. Unmatched junction bases numbered 4, after V lost 5 bases and J lost 2 bases. The CDR3 region is CASSSTGGYTDTQYF. The DNA of the CDR3 is TGTGCCAGTAGTTCGACAGGGGGCTACACAGATACGCAGTATTTT.